Included here is one T cell receptor (beta chain) sequence, with context. Its antigen is as yet unknown. The authors extracted RNA and reverse transcribed it into cDNA as the sequencing template. This table comes from immunoSEQ multiplex PCR, and its TCRdb copy is limited to in-frame clones, with some not included. The sample has a few hundred thousand clones, around two fifths seen once; the top ten hold roughly 0.5%. Treatment defined: oral pan-JAK inhibitor, 5-10 mg twice daily. A FACSAria was used to sort CD4+ and CD8+ T cells. These cells came from PBMCs. This specimen comes from a study of CD8+ T cells in alopecia areata. Looking at the study overall: The study gave treated patients oral tofacitinib at 5 to 10 mg twice daily. Broader study findings: Elevated clonality characterized lesional scalp relative to normal scalp, particularly in alopecia totalis/universalis.

CDR1 LNHDA and CDR2 SQIVND come from the germline V gene (reference sequence). This CDR3 comprises 13 residues. The V gene lost 6 bases and the J gene lost 3 bases, with 9 bases spanning the gap. Material: CD4+ T cells sorted from blood, obtained between weeks 30 and 35, from a patient treated with tofacitinib. The chain recombines TRBV19 with TRBJ1-5; D gene unclear. The clonotype comes from a human donor with alopecia areata. CDR3 sequence: CASRIGFNQPQHF. The CDR3 coding sequence is TGTGCCAGTAGGATTGGGTTCAATCAGCCCCAGCATTTT.